Listed below are T cell receptor beta chains from one sample, sequenced in a study of control samples from healthy donors and cancer patients. Only in-frame clones appear in the TCRdb table, and some are missing; sequencing was by immunoSEQ multiplex PCR. The sample consists of about 77,000 clones, roughly 92% of them appearing once. What was sequenced was blood. The receptors come from a woman aged 60 to 75 in good health. CDR3s include the opening cysteine and the closing phenylalanine or tryptophan. Fields, in order: D gene, J gene, V gene, CDR3 DNA, CDR3 protein. D genes are given only for firm matches.

D gene: TRBD1; J gene: TRBJ1-2; V gene: TRBV28; CDR3 DNA: TGTGCCAGCAGTCCGGGACAGGGGCGTAACTATGGCTACACCTTC; CDR3 protein: CASSPGQGRNYGYTF
D gene: .; J gene: TRBJ2-1; V gene: TRBV11-2; CDR3 DNA: TGTGCCAGCAGCCACGGGACGAACTATTACAATGAGCAGTTCTTC; CDR3 protein: CASSHGTNYYNEQFF
D gene: TRBD1; J gene: TRBJ2-7; V gene: TRBV27; CDR3 DNA: TGTGCCAGCAGAGGACAGGGCAGAGGTTACGAGCAGTACTTC; CDR3 protein: CASRGQGRGYEQYF
D gene: .; J gene: TRBJ1-6; V gene: TRBV27; CDR3 DNA: TGTGCCAGCAGTTTAAGGAAGGGGGGAACGGCGAATTCACCCCTCCACTTT; CDR3 protein: CASSLRKGGTANSPLHF
D gene: .; J gene: TRBJ1-2; V gene: TRBV6-2/TRBV6-3; CDR3 DNA: TGTGCCAGCAGCGACGGGGAGCGTGGCTACACCTTC; CDR3 protein: CASSDGERGYTF
D gene: TRBD1; J gene: TRBJ1-5; V gene: TRBV7-2; CDR3 DNA: TGTGCCAGCAGCATAGGACAGGGTCGGCAGCCCCAGCATTTT; CDR3 protein: CASSIGQGRQPQHF
D gene: .; J gene: TRBJ2-7; V gene: TRBV21-1; CDR3 DNA: TGTGCCAGCAGGCCCAGGCGGGAGACAGGGTCGTACGAGCAGTACTTC; CDR3 protein: CASRPRRETGSYEQYF
D gene: .; J gene: TRBJ1-1; V gene: TRBV19; CDR3 DNA: TGTGCCAGTAGTATTGACTTCCGGGTTTCGAACACTGAAGCTTTCTTT; CDR3 protein: CASSIDFRVSNTEAFF
D gene: TRBD1; J gene: TRBJ2-3; V gene: TRBV18; CDR3 DNA: TGTGCCAGCTCACCGCAACAGGGGCAAGATACGCAGTATTTT; CDR3 protein: CASSPQQGQDTQYF
D gene: TRBD2; J gene: TRBJ2-1; V gene: TRBV6-1; CDR3 DNA: TGTGCCAGCAGTGGGCGAATGACTAGCGGGAGGGTCTACAATGAGCAGTTCTTC; CDR3 protein: CASSGRMTSGRVYNEQFF
D gene: .; J gene: TRBJ2-2; V gene: TRBV7-9; CDR3 DNA: TGTGCCAGCAGCTTAGGAGCGCAGGGAACCGGGGAGCTGTTTTTT; CDR3 protein: CASSLGAQGTGELFF
D gene: .; J gene: TRBJ2-5; V gene: TRBV5-1; CDR3 DNA: TGCGCCAGCAGCCGGGTGGGGAGTGGGGAGACCCAGTACTTC; CDR3 protein: CASSRVGSGETQYF
D gene: .; J gene: TRBJ2-1; V gene: TRBV24-1; CDR3 DNA: TGTGCCACCAGTGATCCCGGCGGGCTCAATGAGCAGTTCTTC; CDR3 protein: CATSDPGGLNEQFF
D gene: .; J gene: TRBJ2-1; V gene: TRBV6-5; CDR3 DNA: TGTGCCAGCAGAACTAGGACTCAGCAGTTCTTC; CDR3 protein: CASRTRTQQFF
D gene: TRBD1; J gene: TRBJ2-5; V gene: TRBV18; CDR3 DNA: TGTGCCAGCTCCCCACAGGGGGACCAAGAGACCCAGTACTTC; CDR3 protein: CASSPQGDQETQYF